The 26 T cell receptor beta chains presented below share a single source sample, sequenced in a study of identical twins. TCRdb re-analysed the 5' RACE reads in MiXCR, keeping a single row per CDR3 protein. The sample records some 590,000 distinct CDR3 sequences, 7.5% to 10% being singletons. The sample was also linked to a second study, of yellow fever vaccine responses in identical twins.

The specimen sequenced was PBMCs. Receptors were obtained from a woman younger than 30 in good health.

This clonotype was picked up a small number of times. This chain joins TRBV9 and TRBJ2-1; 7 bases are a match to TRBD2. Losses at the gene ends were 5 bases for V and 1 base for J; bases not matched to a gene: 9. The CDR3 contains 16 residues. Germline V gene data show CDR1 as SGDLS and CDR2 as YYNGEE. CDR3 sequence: CASSGGRTPSYNEQFF. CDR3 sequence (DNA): TGTGCCAGCAGTGGCGGGAGAACCCCGTCCTACAATGAGCAGTTCTTC.

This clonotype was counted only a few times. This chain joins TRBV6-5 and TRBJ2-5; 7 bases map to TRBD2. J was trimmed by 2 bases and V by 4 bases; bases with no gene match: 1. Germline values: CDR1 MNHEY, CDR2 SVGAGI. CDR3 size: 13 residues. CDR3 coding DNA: TGTGCCAGCAGTTGGGGGGGGCAAGAGACCCAGTACTTC. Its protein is CASSWGGQETQYF.

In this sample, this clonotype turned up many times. Here the CDR3 DNA reads TGTGCCACCAGCAGAGATATTCCCCAGGGATCCTCCTACGAGCAGTACTTC. Its translation is CATSRDIPQGSSYEQYF. This chain connects TRBV15 to TRBJ2-7, with a possible D match to TRBD1 (5 bases). The CDR3 length is 17 residues. Germline CDR1 LNHNV, CDR2 YYDKDF (reference sequence). Trimming stripped 0 bases from V and 0 bases from J, with 15 bases between.

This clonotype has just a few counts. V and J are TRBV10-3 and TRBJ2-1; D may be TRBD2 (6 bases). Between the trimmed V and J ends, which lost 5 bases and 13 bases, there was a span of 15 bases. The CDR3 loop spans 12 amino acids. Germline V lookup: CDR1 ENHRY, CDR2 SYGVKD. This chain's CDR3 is CAISPAGTYQFF. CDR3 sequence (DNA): TGTGCCATCAGTCCCGCCGGGACTTACCAGTTCTTC.

In DNA form, the CDR3 reads TGTGCCACCACCAGTGCTAGCACAGATACGCAGTATTTT. This translates into CATTSASTDTQYF. V and J are TRBV24-1 and TRBJ2-3; D ambiguous. The CDR3 covers 13 residues. Germline V gene sequence: CDR1 KGHDR, CDR2 SFDVKD. Between the trimmed V and J ends, which lost 8 bases and 0 bases, there was a span of 8 bases.

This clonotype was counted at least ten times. CDR3 region: CASSPWGDGEQYF. CDR3 bases: TGTGCCAGCAGTCCTTGGGGTGACGGTGAGCAGTACTTC. The chain joins TRBV6-1 to TRBJ2-7; no firm D call. Germline assignment: CDR1 MNHNS and CDR2 SASEGT. V lost 5 bases to trimming and J lost 7 bases, with 15 bases between them. The CDR3 covers 13 residues.

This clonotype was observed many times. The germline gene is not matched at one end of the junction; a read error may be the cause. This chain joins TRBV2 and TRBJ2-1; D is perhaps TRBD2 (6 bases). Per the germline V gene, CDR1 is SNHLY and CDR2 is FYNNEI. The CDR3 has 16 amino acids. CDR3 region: CACSDQGGDSYNEQFF. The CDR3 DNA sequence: TGTGCCTGCAGTGATCAGGGCGGGGACTCCTACAATGAGCAGTTCTTC.

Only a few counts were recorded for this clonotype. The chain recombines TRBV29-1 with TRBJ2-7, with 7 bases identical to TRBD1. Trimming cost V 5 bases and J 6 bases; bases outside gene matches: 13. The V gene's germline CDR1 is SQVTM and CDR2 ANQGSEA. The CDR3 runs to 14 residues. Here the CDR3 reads CSVIEGQTVPEQYF. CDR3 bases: TGCAGCGTTATAGAGGGACAGACGGTTCCCGAGCAGTACTTC.

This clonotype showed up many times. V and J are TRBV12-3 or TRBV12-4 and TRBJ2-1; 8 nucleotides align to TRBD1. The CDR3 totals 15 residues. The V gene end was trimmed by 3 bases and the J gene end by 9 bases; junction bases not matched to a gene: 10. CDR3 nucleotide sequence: TGTGCCAGCAGTTTCTTGACAGGGGCAACGGCTGAGCAGTTCTTC. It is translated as CASSFLTGATAEQFF.

CDR3 region: CASSLSPGSIKGDYNEQFF. Here the CDR3 DNA reads TGCGCCAGCAGCCTGTCACCAGGGTCCATTAAAGGAGATTACAATGAGCAGTTCTTC. The chain links TRBV5-1 to TRBJ2-1; D is perhaps TRBD1 (5 bases). The CDR3 length is 19 residues. Germline V gene sequence: CDR1 SGHRS, CDR2 YFSETQ. V was shortened by 4 bases and J by 4 bases, with 27 bases between the two germline ends.

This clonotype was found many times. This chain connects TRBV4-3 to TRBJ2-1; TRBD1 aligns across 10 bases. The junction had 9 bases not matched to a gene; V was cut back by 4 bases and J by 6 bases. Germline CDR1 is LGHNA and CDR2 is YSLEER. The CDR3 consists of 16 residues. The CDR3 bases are TGCGCCAGCAGCCCTACGGCCGGGACAGGGGTCAATGAGCAGTTCTTC. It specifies CASSPTAGTGVNEQFF.

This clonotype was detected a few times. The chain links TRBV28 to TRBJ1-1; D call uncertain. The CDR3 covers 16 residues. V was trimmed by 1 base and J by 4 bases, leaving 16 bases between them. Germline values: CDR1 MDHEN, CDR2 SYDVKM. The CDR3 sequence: CASSLSTVGESTEAFF. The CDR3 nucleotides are TGTGCCAGCAGTTTATCAACTGTCGGGGAGAGCACTGAAGCTTTCTTT.

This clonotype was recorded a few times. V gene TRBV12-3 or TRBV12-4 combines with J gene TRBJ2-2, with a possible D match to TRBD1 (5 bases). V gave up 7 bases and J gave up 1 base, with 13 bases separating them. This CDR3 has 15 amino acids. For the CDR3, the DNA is TGTGCCAGCACTTTTTGGCAGGGGAACACCGGGGAGCTGTTTTTT. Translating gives CASTFWQGNTGELFF.

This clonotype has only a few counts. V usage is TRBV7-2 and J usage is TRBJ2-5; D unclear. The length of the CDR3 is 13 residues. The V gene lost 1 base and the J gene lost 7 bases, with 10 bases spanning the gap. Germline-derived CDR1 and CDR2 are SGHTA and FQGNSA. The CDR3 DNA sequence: TGTGCCAGCAGCTTAGAAAGTAGTCGGACCCAGTACTTC. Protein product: CASSLESSRTQYF.

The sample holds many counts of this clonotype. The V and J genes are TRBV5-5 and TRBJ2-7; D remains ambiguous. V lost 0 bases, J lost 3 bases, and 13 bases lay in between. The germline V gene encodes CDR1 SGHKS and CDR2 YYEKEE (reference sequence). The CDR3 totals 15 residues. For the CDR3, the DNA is TGTGCCAGCAGCTTGGGGCAGGCAGTATACTACGAGCAGTACTTC. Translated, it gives CASSLGQAVYYEQYF.

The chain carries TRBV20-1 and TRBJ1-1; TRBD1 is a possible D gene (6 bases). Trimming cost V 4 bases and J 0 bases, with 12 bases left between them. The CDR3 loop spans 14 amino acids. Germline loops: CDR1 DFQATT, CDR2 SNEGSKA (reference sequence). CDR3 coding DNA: TGCAGTGCTATACAGGGAGCCATGAACACTGAAGCTTTCTTT. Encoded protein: CSAIQGAMNTEAFF.

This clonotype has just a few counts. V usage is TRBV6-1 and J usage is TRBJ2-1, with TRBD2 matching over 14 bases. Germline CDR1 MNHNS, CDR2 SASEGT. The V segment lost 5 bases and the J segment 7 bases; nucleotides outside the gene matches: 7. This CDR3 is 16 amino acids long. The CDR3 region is CASSTAGTSGSNEQFF. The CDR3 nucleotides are TGTGCCAGCAGTACGGCCGGGACTAGCGGGAGTAATGAGCAGTTCTTC.

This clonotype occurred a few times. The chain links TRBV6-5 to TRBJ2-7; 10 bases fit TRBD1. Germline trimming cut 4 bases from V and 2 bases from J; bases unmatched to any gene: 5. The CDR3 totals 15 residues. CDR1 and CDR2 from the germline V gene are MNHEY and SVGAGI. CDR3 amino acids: CASSSQDRGAYEQYF. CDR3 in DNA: TGTGCCAGCAGTTCCCAGGACAGGGGGGCCTACGAGCAGTACTTC.

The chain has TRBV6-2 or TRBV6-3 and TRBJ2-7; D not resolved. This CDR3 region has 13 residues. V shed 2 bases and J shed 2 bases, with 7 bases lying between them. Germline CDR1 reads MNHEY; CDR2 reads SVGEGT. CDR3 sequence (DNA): TGTGCCAGCAGTTACAGTCTTCCCTACGAGCAGTACTTC. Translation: CASSYSLPYEQYF.

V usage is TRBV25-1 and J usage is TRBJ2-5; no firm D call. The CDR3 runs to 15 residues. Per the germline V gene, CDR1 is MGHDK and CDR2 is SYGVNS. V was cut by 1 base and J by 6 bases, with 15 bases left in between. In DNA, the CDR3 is TGTGCCAGCAGTGAATCATCAGATTTGACGCAGACCCAGTACTTC. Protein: CASSESSDLTQTQYF.

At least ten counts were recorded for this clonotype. The CDR3 DNA reads TGTGCCATCAGCCGACAGAGGGAAGAGACCCAGTACTTC. It codes for CAISRQREETQYF. The rearrangement uses TRBV10-3 and TRBJ2-5; D tentatively fits TRBD1 or TRBD2 (5 bases each). Germline values: CDR1 ENHRY, CDR2 SYGVKD. The CDR3 runs 13 residues. V was shortened by 6 bases and J by 3 bases, with 11 bases between the two germline ends.

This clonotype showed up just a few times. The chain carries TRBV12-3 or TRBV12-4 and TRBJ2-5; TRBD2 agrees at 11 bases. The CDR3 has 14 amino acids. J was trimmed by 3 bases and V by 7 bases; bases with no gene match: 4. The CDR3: CASILAGVEETQYF. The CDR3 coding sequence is TGTGCCAGCATACTAGCGGGAGTCGAAGAGACCCAGTACTTC.

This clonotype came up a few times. The CDR3 sequence is CASSPLRLYNEQFF. The CDR3 DNA follows: TGTGCCAGCAGCCCCCTGCGGCTGTACAATGAGCAGTTCTTC. This sequence joins TRBV11-2 and TRBJ2-1; D is unclear. The CDR3 covers 14 residues. The V and J ends lost 5 bases and 4 bases respectively, with 12 bases between them. Germline V gene data show CDR1 as SGHAT and CDR2 as FQNNGV. The full variable domain, with the rest looked up from reference TRBV11-2 and TRBJ2-1, is EAGVAQSPRYKIIEKRQSVAFWCNPISGHATLYWYQQILGQGPKLLIQFQNNGVVDDSQLPKDRFSAERLKGVDSTLKIQPAKLEDSAVYLCASSPLRLYNEQFFGPGTRLTVL.

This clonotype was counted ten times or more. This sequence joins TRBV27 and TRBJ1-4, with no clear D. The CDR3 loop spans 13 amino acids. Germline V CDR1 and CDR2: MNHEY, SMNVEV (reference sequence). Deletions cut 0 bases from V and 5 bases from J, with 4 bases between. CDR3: CASSLSYNEKLFF. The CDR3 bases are TGTGCCAGCAGTTTATCTTACAATGAAAAACTGTTTTTT.

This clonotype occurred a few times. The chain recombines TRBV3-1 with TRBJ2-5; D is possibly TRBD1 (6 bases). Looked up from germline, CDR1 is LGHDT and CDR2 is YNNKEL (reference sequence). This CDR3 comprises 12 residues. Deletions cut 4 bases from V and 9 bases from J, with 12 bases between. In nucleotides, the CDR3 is TGTGCCAGCAGCCCCAACGCAGGGGCCCAGTACTTC. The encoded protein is CASSPNAGAQYF.

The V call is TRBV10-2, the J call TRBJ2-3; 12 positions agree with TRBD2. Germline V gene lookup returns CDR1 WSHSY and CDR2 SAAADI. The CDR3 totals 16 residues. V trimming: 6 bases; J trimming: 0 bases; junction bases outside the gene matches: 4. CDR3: CASRRGLAGSTDTQYF. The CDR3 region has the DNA TGCGCCAGCAGGCGCGGACTAGCGGGGAGCACAGATACGCAGTATTTT.